The clone carrying this T cell receptor (beta chain) was counted only a few times. The record originates from a study of T cells after yellow fever vaccination. From the 5' RACE reads, TCRdb called clonotypes with MiXCR, one entry per CDR3 protein. Seen here are roughly 250,000 distinct CDR3 sequences, 10% to 15% observed once, and the top ten hold roughly 0.5%. Trimming stripped 0 bases from V and 2 bases from J, with 18 bases between. Per the germline V gene, CDR1 is SGHRS and CDR2 is YFSETQ. This CDR3 is 17 amino acids long. The source is a young man who received the YFV17D yellow fever vaccine. The chain has TRBV5-1 and TRBJ2-7; tentatively, D is TRBD2 (6 bases). The source was CD4+ T cells sorted from PBMCs, collected 45 days after the yellow fever booster vaccination. The CDR3 DNA follows: TGCGCCAGCAGCTTGGTGAAGCAGACAACGGGAGCCTACGAGCAGTACTTC. It yields the protein CASSLVKQTTGAYEQYF.